One and the same sample provided the 8 T cell receptor beta chains below, sequenced in a study of control samples from healthy donors and cancer patients. The repertoire was sequenced with immunoSEQ multiplex PCR; TCRdb's copy has only in-frame clones and lacks some. The sample comprises 100,000 to 120,000 clones, around four fifths of which are singletons, and around 6.6% rests with the top ten. Sequenced input: blood. The receptors stem from a man younger than 35 in good health.

V and J are TRBV4-1 and TRBJ2-7; D may be TRBD1 (5 bases). The CDR3 consists of 15 residues. Per the germline V gene, CDR1 is MGHRA and CDR2 is YSYEKL. V lost 1 base to trimming and J lost 2 bases, with 12 bases between them. The CDR3 DNA sequence: TGCGCCAGCAGCCAAGTACACGGACATGCCTACGAGCAGTACTTC. Protein: CASSQVHGHAYEQYF.

This clone has only a few counts. This chain uses TRBV6-5 with TRBJ1-6, with TRBD1 matching 8 bases. This CDR3 region has 14 residues. Germline V gene sequence: CDR1 MNHEY, CDR2 SVGAGI. V dropped 6 bases and J dropped 7; count of bases not matched to a gene: 5. CDR3 DNA sequence: TGTGCCAGCAGCCACAGGGGGAACAATTCACCCCTCCACTTT. This sequence encodes CASSHRGNNSPLHF.

This clone occurred a few times. The chain uses TRBV2 and TRBJ1-1; no reliable D call. In germline, CDR1 is SNHLY, CDR2 FYNNEI. Trimming shortened V by 2 bases and J by 9 bases, and 10 bases separated the two germline ends. The CDR3 covers 12 residues. CDR3 nucleotide sequence: TGTGCCAGCAGTGAAAGGGCCTGGAAAGCTTTCTTT. It codes for CASSERAWKAFF. Looking up the rest from reference TRBV2 and TRBJ1-1 gives the full variable domain: EPEVTQTPSHQVTQMGQEVILRCVPISNHLYFYWYRQILGQKVEFLVSFYNNEISEKSEIFDDQFSVERPDGSNFTLKIRSTKLEDSAMYFCASSERAWKAFFGQGTRLTVV.

The chain's CDR3 is CASSLFSGTVYEQYF. The CDR3 DNA reads TGTGCCAGCAGCTTATTCTCTGGGACTGTCTACGAGCAGTACTTC. The chain joins TRBV7-2 to TRBJ2-7; possible D gene TRBD2, 6 bases. The CDR3 totals 15 residues. Germline-derived CDR1 and CDR2 are SGHTA and FQGNSA. The germline V and J ends were trimmed by 2 bases and 3 bases, with 14 bases remaining between them.

As regards this clone: One end of the junction does not line up with germline, which may come from a read error. This same CDR3 is encoded by further DNA sequences in the sample. The genes are TRBV28 and TRBJ1-1, with D unclear. The V gene's germline CDR1 is MDHEN and CDR2 SYDVKM. This CDR3 is 19 amino acids long. CDR3 protein: CASSGSALGGGVWNTEAFF. The CDR3 DNA sequence: TGTGCTAGCAGTGGATCGGCTTTGGGTGGTGGGGTGTGGAACACTGAAGCTTTCTTT. Filled out from reference TRBV28 and TRBJ1-1, the complete variable domain reads DVKVTQSSRYLVKRTGEKVFLECVQDMDHENMFWYRQDPGLGLRLIYFSYDVKMKEKGDIPEGYSVSREKKERFSLILESASTNQTSMYLCASSGSALGGGVWNTEAFFGQGTRLTVV.

This chain joins TRBV19 and TRBJ2-6, with D possibly being TRBD2 (6 bases). This CDR3 spans 18 amino acids. The V gene's germline CDR1 is LNHDA and CDR2 SQIVND (reference sequence). Trimming left V 5 bases short and J 0 bases short, with 17 bases between. CDR3 DNA: TGTGCCAGTAGTCGGAGGGCCGCCAAAAGCTCTGGGGCCAACGTCCTGACTTTC. The encoded protein is CASSRRAAKSSGANVLTF.

The chain has TRBV2 and TRBJ1-2, with D unresolved. Germline values: CDR1 SNHLY, CDR2 FYNNEI. Trimming left V 5 bases short and J 8 bases short, with 9 bases between. This CDR3 spans 11 amino acids. CDR3 bases: TGTGCCAGCAGTCCCGCCGGCGGCTACACCTTC. It encodes CASSPAGGYTF.

The chain joins TRBV6-2 or TRBV6-3 to TRBJ1-2; D might be TRBD1 (5 bases). Trimming pared 2 bases from V and 3 bases from J, leaving 16 bases between. This CDR3 region has 16 residues. Per germline, CDR1 MNHEY and CDR2 SVGEGT. This CDR3 is CASSYGRPGTYYGYTF. CDR3 DNA: TGTGCCAGCAGTTACGGGCGCCCAGGGACCTACTATGGCTACACCTTC.